The rows below give T cell receptor beta chains drawn from one sample of a study of T cells in Graves' hyperthyroidism and ophthalmopathy. TCRdb analysed the multiplex PCR reads with MiXCR anew, one entry per CDR3 protein. This table holds about half a million distinct CDR3 sequences, approximately 25% found once. Material: blood. The receptors derive from a woman aged 25-40 years with Graves' ophthalmopathy. Each CDR3 is given with its conserved first and last residue. D genes are given only for firm matches. Expanded clones get a size class; other rows say once, few or many, or leave the size out.

d_call	cdr3_length	clone_size	v_call	j_call	cdr3_nt	cdr3_aa
-	14	-	TRBV7-2	TRBJ1-5	TGTGCCTGGAGTGCCACAGGGCGATCTCAGCCCCAGCATTTT	CAWSATGRSQPQHF
-	15	many	TRBV11-2	TRBJ2-5	TGTGCCAGCAGCTTAGAAGGCGCGGGGCAAGAGACCCAGTACTTC	CASSLEGAGQETQYF
-	15	-	TRBV3-1	TRBJ2-2	TGTGCCAGCAGCCAAGTACTAGTTCGCACCGGGGAGCTGTTTTTT	CASSQVLVRTGELFF
-	15	-	TRBV25-1	TRBJ2-3	TGTGCCAGCAGTGAATCGATGCCGGTCACAGATACGCAGTATTTT	CASSESMPVTDTQYF
-	15	many	TRBV6-1	TRBJ1-1	TGTGCCAGCAGTGAAAGCCCCACCAGGGGTGGTGAAGCTTTCTTT	CASSESPTRGGEAFF
-	14	many	TRBV7-3	TRBJ2-2	TGTGCCAGCAGCGCTCAGGGATCCACCGGGGAGCTGTTTTTT	CASSAQGSTGELFF
-	11	-	TRBV14	TRBJ2-7	TGTGCCAGCAGCCAAGTCACCGAGCAGTACTTC	CASSQVTEQYF
-	14	many	TRBV6-1	TRBJ2-7	TGTGCCAGCAGTGAACGAGGCTCAACCTACGAGCAGTACTTC	CASSERGSTYEQYF
-	16	many	TRBV6-4	TRBJ1-1	TGTGCCAGCAGTGATGTAACAGGTGAGAGGAACACTGAAGCTTTCTTT	CASSDVTGERNTEAFF
-	19	-	TRBV19	TRBJ2-3	TGTGCCAGTAGTATTTCCGGCGGGGGCACCCTTACTAGCACAGATACGCAGTATTTT	CASSISGGGTLTSTDTQYF
TRBD2	14	-	TRBV29-1	TRBJ2-5	TGCAGCGTAGATCCCGGGACTAGACAAGAGACCCAGTACTTC	CSVDPGTRQETQYF
-	15	-	TRBV6-5	TRBJ1-3	TGTGCCAGCAGTTACGTGGGGGACTCTGGAAACACCATATATTTT	CASSYVGDSGNTIYF
-	14	many	TRBV18	TRBJ1-5	TGTGCCAGCTCACCTTCGACAGATAATCAGCCCCAGCATTTT	CASSPSTDNQPQHF
TRBD1	13	many	TRBV6-1	TRBJ1-1	TGTGCCAGGAGGACAGGGGCGGGCACTGAAGCTTTCTTT	CARRTGAGTEAFF
TRBD1	16	many	TRBV6-5	TRBJ1-5	TGTGCCAGCAGGGGACAGGGGGTCTATAGCAATCAGCCCCAGCATTTT	CASRGQGVYSNQPQHF
TRBD1	17	few	TRBV19	TRBJ1-1	TGTGCCAGTAGTACCGTCCCGGGACAGGGTTCAGAGACTGAAGCTTTCTTT	CASSTVPGQGSETEAFF
TRBD1	12	many	TRBV20-1	TRBJ2-5	TGCAGTGCTCTCGGACAGGGGGAGACCCAGTACTTC	CSALGQGETQYF